These 25 T cell receptor beta chains were sequenced from one sample in a study of Ad26.COV2.S vaccination and SARS-CoV-2 variants. Treatment indicated: some 19 received Ad26.COV2.S at low or high dose, single or two shots; 5 received placebo; per-sample allocation not given. Day 63 after the first vaccine or placebo injection was the time point for sampling. Assay used: immunoSEQ multiplex PCR; TCRdb lists only in-frame clones, some missing. The sample yields roughly 380,000 clones, over 75% seen once. This sample comprised peripheral blood, obtained in a trial of Ad26.COV2.S vaccine versus placebo. The receptors were gathered from a person between 18 and 59 years old who received the Ad26.COV2.S COVID-19 vaccine or a placebo.

V gene TRBV4-1 combines with J gene TRBJ2-7, with D tentatively TRBD1 (6 bases). CDR3 length: 14 residues. Germline lookup yields CDR1 MGHRA and CDR2 YSYEKL. V dropped 0 bases and J dropped 6 bases, with 12 bases sitting between them. The DNA for the CDR3 is TGCGCCAGCAGCCAAGATCAGGGGCTACGCGAGCAGTACTTC. Translating it yields CASSQDQGLREQYF.

This chain uses TRBV6-5 with TRBJ1-1, with D possibly TRBD1 on 6 matching bases. This CDR3 spans 12 amino acids. Germline CDR1 and CDR2: MNHEY and SVGAGI. Trimming took 5 bases from V and 4 from J, leaving 8 bases between them. Here the CDR3 reads CASSQGSTEAFF. DNA of the CDR3: TGTGCCAGCAGTCAGGGGAGCACTGAAGCTTTCTTT.

V gene TRBV12-3 or TRBV12-4 combines with J gene TRBJ1-2; D gene unclear. This CDR3 spans 11 amino acids. V lost 3 bases to trimming and J lost 4 bases, with 3 bases between them. In DNA, the CDR3 is TGTGCCAGCAGTTTGCTCTATGGCTACACCTTC. Translated: CASSLLYGYTF.

Details on this clone: Germline and junction disagree at one end, which may indicate a read error. The same CDR3 arises from other DNA sequences in this sample as well. V and J are TRBV27 and TRBJ2-7; 10 bases fit TRBD1. The germline CDR1 and CDR2 sequences are MNHEY and SMNVEV (reference sequence). The CDR3 extends over 15 amino acids. The CDR3 nucleotides are TGTGCCAGCAGTCCGTTGGGGACAGGGGCCCACGAGCAGTACTTT. Protein: CASSPLGTGAHEQYF.

This rearrangement joins TRBV7-3 to TRBJ1-1; 7 positions match TRBD1. The CDR3 consists of 12 residues. Germline-derived CDR1 and CDR2 are SGHTA and FQGTGA. V shed 5 bases, J shed 6 bases, and the junction held 3 bases outside the gene matches. The CDR3 nucleotides read TGTGCCAGCAGCGCTACAGGGGCTGAAGCTTTCTTT. As protein: CASSATGAEAFF.

The chain is built from TRBV9 and TRBJ2-7; 7 bases map to TRBD1. V lost 0 bases and J lost 1; bases outside the gene matches: 4. Germline-derived CDR1 and CDR2 are SGDLS and YYNGEE. The CDR3 runs 15 residues. The CDR3 loop reads CASSVDGQASYEQYF. The CDR3 nucleotides are TGTGCCAGCAGCGTAGATGGACAGGCGTCCTACGAGCAGTACTTC.

This rearrangement joins TRBV11-2 to TRBJ2-1; possible D gene TRBD1, 5 bases. Germline CDR1 is SGHAT and CDR2 is FQNNGV. This CDR3 has 17 amino acids. The V gene lost 1 base and the J gene lost 2 bases, with 15 bases spanning the gap. The chain's CDR3 is CASSLGRGAPAYNEQFF. The CDR3 DNA is TGTGCCAGCAGCTTAGGAAGGGGTGCTCCGGCCTACAATGAGCAGTTCTTC.

This clone was observed once. CDR3 bases: TGTGCCAGCAGTCCAGGGTGGACTAATGAAAAACTGTTTTTT. Protein: CASSPGWTNEKLFF. This chain links TRBV7-9 with TRBJ1-4; D might be TRBD1 (5 bases). Germline CDR1 is SEHNR and CDR2 is FQNEAQ (reference sequence). V shed 6 bases and J shed 2 bases, with 10 bases lying between them. CDR3 size: 14 residues.

By share of the sample, this clone is medium-sized (0.01 to 0.1%). This rearrangement joins TRBV7-9 to TRBJ1-1; D unresolved. Germline CDR1 reads SEHNR; CDR2 reads FQNEAQ (reference sequence). The CDR3 has 14 residues. V lost 6 bases to trimming and J lost 1 base, with 12 bases between them. The CDR3 loop is CASRSPTGNTEAFF. CDR3 coding DNA: TGTGCCAGCAGATCACCAACGGGGAACACTGAAGCTTTCTTT.

The rearrangement joins TRBV7-2 to TRBJ1-5, with D perhaps TRBD1 (5 bases). This CDR3 region has 15 residues. The germline V gene has CDR1 SGHTA and CDR2 FQGNSA. V was pared by 1 base and J by 6 bases, with 13 bases between. CDR3 in DNA: TGTGCCAGCAGCTTAGAGGAGGGACGAACTCAGCCCCAGCATTTT. Translating gives CASSLEEGRTQPQHF.

The chain links TRBV6-5 to TRBJ1-4; 8 bases map to TRBD1. The germline V gene encodes CDR1 MNHEY and CDR2 SVGAGI. V shed 7 bases, J shed 3 bases, and the junction held 4 bases outside the gene matches. This CDR3 is built from 14 residues. The CDR3 region is CASTQTGANEKLFF. In nucleotides, the CDR3 is TGTGCCAGCACCCAGACAGGGGCTAATGAAAAACTGTTTTTT.

The chain joins TRBV4-3 to TRBJ2-3, with 8 bases aligning to TRBD2. From germline, CDR1 is LGHNA and CDR2 YSLEER. V gave up 0 bases and J gave up 1 base; unmatched junction bases: 6. The CDR3 is made up of 17 amino acids. This CDR3 is CASSQEPWRGGTDTQYF. In nucleotides, the CDR3 is TGCGCCAGCAGCCAAGAGCCTTGGCGGGGGGGCACAGATACGCAGTATTTT.

The chain couples TRBV24-1 to TRBJ2-1; D ambiguous. This CDR3 is built from 11 residues. V dropped 6 bases and J dropped 10 bases, with 9 bases sitting between them. Germline CDR1 reads KGHDR; CDR2 reads SFDVKD. In DNA form, the CDR3 reads TGTGCCACCAGTTCCAATTCCGAGCAGTTCTTC. Translating it yields CATSSNSEQFF.

V gene TRBV4-3 combines with J gene TRBJ1-4; TRBD1 matches at 8 bases. Germline CDR1 and CDR2: LGHNA and YSLEER. Trimming at V came to 4 bases and at J to 4 bases, leaving 5 bases not matched to a gene. This CDR3 has 15 amino acids. CDR3 loop: CASSPGGSVNEKLFF. In nucleotides, the CDR3 is TGCGCCAGCAGCCCAGGGGGCTCAGTTAATGAAAAACTGTTTTTT.

This chain connects TRBV6-5 to TRBJ1-1, with D perhaps TRBD1 (6 bases). The V and J ends lost 6 bases and 7 bases respectively, with 15 bases between them. The CDR3 is made up of 13 amino acids. CDR1 and CDR2 (germline): MNHEY, SVGAGI. The CDR3 spells CASRTERRGEAFF. The DNA of the CDR3 is TGTGCCAGCAGGACCGAACGCAGGGGTGAAGCTTTCTTT.

The V gene is TRBV7-2, the J gene TRBJ1-3, with D unclear. Germline V gene sequence: CDR1 SGHTA, CDR2 FQGNSA. This CDR3 is 18 amino acids long. Trimming took off 1 base at V and 0 bases at J, with 16 bases between the two ends. The CDR3 nucleotides are TGTGCCAGCAGCTTAGTCCATTCCATTGGGTCCTCTGGAAACACCATATATTTT. Translated, it gives CASSLVHSIGSSGNTIYF.

This chain uses TRBV3-1 (or the pseudogene TRBV3-2) with TRBJ1-1; D gene unclear. The CDR3 runs to 12 residues. The germline V gene has CDR1 LGHDT and CDR2 YNNKEL (reference sequence). Trimming took 3 bases from V and 1 from J, leaving 3 bases between them. For the CDR3, the DNA is TGTGCCAGCAGCCATCCGAACACTGAAGCTTTCTTT. It encodes CASSHPNTEAFF.

The rearrangement links TRBV18 to TRBJ2-7; 10 nucleotides align to TRBD1. The germline V gene has CDR1 KGHSH and CDR2 LQKENI. The CDR3 loop spans 16 amino acids. V lost 0 bases, J lost 6 bases, and 8 bases stayed unmatched. This CDR3 reads CASSPPIGTGAGEQYF. CDR3 in DNA: TGTGCCAGCTCACCACCGATCGGGACAGGGGCGGGCGAGCAGTACTTC.

The chain recombines TRBV9 with TRBJ2-7; 12 bases align to TRBD2. V lost 3 bases and J lost 5; bases outside the gene matches: 3. The CDR3 has 14 residues. Germline assignment: CDR1 SGDLS and CDR2 YYNGEE. The CDR3 nucleotides are TGTGCCAGCAGCGGGGGACTAGCGGGCCACGAGCAGTACTTC. Translation gives CASSGGLAGHEQYF.

This clone occurred a few times. The chain employs TRBV5-1 and TRBJ2-6; D is possibly TRBD1 (6 bases). The germline CDR1 and CDR2 sequences are SGHRS and YFSETQ. V was trimmed by 4 bases and J by 4 bases, leaving 18 bases between them. The CDR3 is made up of 17 amino acids. The CDR3 spells CASSPGSTGPGANVLTF. The CDR3 region has the DNA TGCGCCAGCAGCCCGGGGAGTACAGGGCCCGGGGCCAACGTCCTGACTTTC.

The V and J genes are TRBV30 and TRBJ1-2; D call uncertain. The CDR3 runs to 13 residues. Trimming stripped 0 bases from V and 4 bases from J, with 9 bases between. In germline, CDR1 is GTSNPN, CDR2 SVGIG (reference sequence). This CDR3 is CAWSVGSSYGYTF. The CDR3 DNA is TGTGCCTGGAGTGTAGGGTCGAGCTATGGCTACACCTTC.

This chain joins TRBV6-5 and TRBJ2-3; TRBD2 might be the D (6 bases). The CDR3 extends over 13 amino acids. The germline V gene encodes CDR1 MNHEY and CDR2 SVGAGI. V gave up 8 bases and J gave up 3 bases, with 12 bases separating them. CDR3 in amino acids: CASGGKGTDTQYF. The DNA of the CDR3 is TGTGCCAGCGGGGGGAAGGGGACAGATACGCAGTATTTT.

The V gene is TRBV28, the J gene TRBJ1-4; a possible D gene is TRBD1 (6 bases). Trimming cost V 7 bases and J 8 bases, with 14 bases left between them. The CDR3 sequence is 13 residues long. The germline gives CDR1 MDHEN, CDR2 SYDVKM. CDR3 region: CASTPGAVEKLFF. CDR3 nucleotide sequence: TGTGCCAGCACCCCGGGGGCAGTGGAAAAACTGTTTTTT.

J is TRBJ1-3 and V is TRBV21-1. TRBV21-1 is tagged as a pseudogene. CDR3 length: 12 residues. The CDR3 is CASPTLGNTIYF. DNA for the CDR3: TGTGCCAGTCCTACGCTTGGAAACACCATATATTTT.

The CDR3 DNA reads as TGTGCCAGCAGCTACAGGCGGGAGCAGTACTTC. This gives the protein CASSYRREQYF. V is TRBV5-6 and J is TRBJ2-7; D is possibly TRBD1 (5 bases). Germline-derived CDR1 and CDR2 are SGHDT and YYEEEE. Trimming removed 3 bases from V and 7 bases from J, with 8 bases in between. The CDR3 totals 11 residues.